These 20 T cell receptor beta chains originate from one sample sequenced in a study of cytomegalovirus exposure and HLA in healthy donors. PCR used 60 Vbeta primers and 13 Jbeta primers. Sequencing was performed with immunoSEQ multiplex PCR; in TCRdb, only in-frame clones are kept and a portion is missing. Of some 140,000 clones in the sample, 78% were seen once. Sample: PBMCs. Receptors originate from a woman aged 18-29 years in good health and CMV-seronegative.

The V call is TRBV7-2, the J call TRBJ2-1; 11 bases are a match to TRBD2. The germline V gene has CDR1 SGHTA and CDR2 FQGNSA. Germline trimming cut 5 bases from V and 6 bases from J; bases unmatched to any gene: 3. CDR3 length equals 14 residues. CDR3 loop: CASSPGTSGNEQFF. CDR3 in DNA: TGTGCCAGCAGCCCCGGGACTAGCGGCAATGAGCAGTTCTTC.

The rearrangement links TRBV15 to TRBJ2-2; D might be TRBD2 (5 bases). The CDR3 is made up of 17 amino acids. V lost 1 base and J 2 bases, leaving 14 bases between the germline ends. CDR1 and CDR2 (germline): LNHNV, YYDKDF (reference sequence). The CDR3 nucleotides are TGTGCCACCAGCAGAGTCCCTAGCCTTAGTAACACCGGGGAGCTGTTTTTT. This translates into CATSRVPSLSNTGELFF.

The V and J genes are TRBV5-1 and TRBJ2-5; possible D gene TRBD2, 6 bases. Trimming left V 0 bases short and J 4 bases short, with 13 bases between. CDR3 length: 15 amino acids. The germline V gene has CDR1 SGHRS and CDR2 YFSETQ. CDR3: CASSLGLGHPETQYF. In nucleotides, the CDR3 is TGCGCCAGCAGCTTGGGACTAGGTCATCCAGAGACCCAGTACTTC.

J is TRBJ2-1 and V is TRBV5-4; TRBD2 aligns across 9 bases. V was pared by 1 base and J by 10 bases, with 9 bases of the junction left unmatched. In germline, CDR1 is SGHNT, CDR2 YYREEE (reference sequence). The CDR3 covers 15 residues. The CDR3 protein is CASSLSSSGTREQFF. DNA of the CDR3: TGTGCCAGCAGCTTGTCGTCTAGCGGGACCCGAGAGCAGTTCTTC.

This rearrangement joins TRBV6-6 to TRBJ1-1; 8 bases agree with TRBD1. The V and J ends lost 4 bases and 3 bases, in that order; junction bases with no gene match: 7. CDR3 length: 15 residues. Germline-derived CDR1 and CDR2 are MNHNY and SVGAGI (reference sequence). This CDR3 is CASSFPGGEDTEAFF. The CDR3 coding sequence is TGTGCCAGCAGTTTTCCAGGGGGCGAGGACACTGAAGCTTTCTTT.

The chain employs TRBV30 and TRBJ1-2; weak D call: TRBD1 (6 bases). The V end was cut by 2 bases, the J end by 8 bases, with 21 bases between. CDR3 size: 15 residues. Germline lookup yields CDR1 GTSNPN and CDR2 SVGIG (reference sequence). CDR3 protein: CAWSFLQDRSKGYTF. CDR3 bases: TGTGCCTGGAGTTTTTTACAAGACAGGTCGAAAGGCTACACCTTC.

This chain joins TRBV11-2 and TRBJ2-7; D unresolved. V lost 5 bases and J lost 1, with 6 bases in between. Germline CDR1 is SGHAT and CDR2 is FQNNGV. The CDR3 is made up of 12 amino acids. CDR3 nucleotides: TGTGCCAGCAGCCCCTCGTCCTACGAGCAGTACTTC. Translating gives CASSPSSYEQYF.

The chain is built from TRBV6-5 and TRBJ2-1, with D perhaps matching TRBD2 (6 bases). Germline V lookup: CDR1 MNHEY, CDR2 SVGAGI. Trimming left V 0 bases short and J 6 bases short, with 12 bases between. CDR3 size: 15 residues. This chain's CDR3 is CASSYSGLTRNEQFF. The DNA for the CDR3 is TGTGCCAGCAGTTACTCGGGACTCACCCGCAATGAGCAGTTCTTC.

The chain has TRBV5-1 and TRBJ1-1; weak D call: TRBD1 (6 bases). V lost 5 bases and J 4 bases, leaving 21 bases between the germline ends. This CDR3 has 16 residues. Per the germline V gene, CDR1 is SGHRS and CDR2 is YFSETQ. In DNA, the CDR3 is TGCGCCAGCAGTCGGAAGACAGGCGCAGAGGGCACTGAAGCTTTCTTT. As protein: CASSRKTGAEGTEAFF. The variable domain in full, with the rest retrieved from reference TRBV5-1 and TRBJ1-1, is KAGVTQTPRYLIKTRGQQVTLSCSPISGHRSVSWYQQTPGQGLQFLFEYFSETQRNKGNFPGRFSGRQFSNSRSEMNVSTLELGDSALYLCASSRKTGAEGTEAFFGQGTRLTVV.

The rearrangement joins TRBV6-6 to TRBJ2-7; 11 nucleotides line up with TRBD2. With 6 bases clipped from V and 4 bases from J, the junction kept 5 bases outside the gene matches. This CDR3 spans 14 amino acids. CDR1 and CDR2 from the germline V gene are MNHNY and SVGAGI (reference sequence). The CDR3, as DNA: TGTGCCAGCAGCGGGACTAGCGGCTCATACGAGCAGTACTTC. Translating gives CASSGTSGSYEQYF.

This CDR3 reads CASSIESSGRGTGELFF. The CDR3 DNA reads TGTGCCAGTAGTATAGAGAGTAGCGGGAGGGGGACCGGGGAGCTGTTTTTT. The genes are TRBV19 and TRBJ2-2; 11 nucleotides match TRBD2. Unmatched junction bases numbered 5, after V lost 0 bases and J lost 5 bases. The CDR3 is 17 residues long. CDR1 and CDR2 (germline): LNHDA, SQIVND (reference sequence).

V and J are TRBV7-9 and TRBJ1-5, with 7 bases aligning to TRBD1. CDR3 size: 15 residues. Germline V gives CDR1 SEHNR, CDR2 FQNEAQ (reference sequence). J was trimmed by 3 bases and V by 1 base; bases with no gene match: 3. The CDR3 nucleotides read TGTGCCAGCAGCTTAGGCAGGGGGTACAATCAGCCCCAGCATTTT. Its translation: CASSLGRGYNQPQHF.

This sequence joins TRBV11-2 and TRBJ1-1, with D possibly matching TRBD1 (6 bases). Germline V gene lookup returns CDR1 SGHAT and CDR2 FQNNGV. The CDR3 is made up of 14 amino acids. The ends were cut back, 3 bases at V and 3 bases at J, with 11 bases in the middle. The CDR3 sequence: CASSFSDRDTEAFF. DNA of the CDR3: TGTGCCAGCAGCTTTTCGGACAGAGACACTGAAGCTTTCTTT.

The V call is TRBV9, the J call TRBJ1-1; D unclear. The CDR3 is 12 residues long. Germline assignment: CDR1 SGDLS and CDR2 YYNGEE. Trimming removed 4 bases from V and 6 bases from J, with 10 bases in between. DNA for the CDR3: TGTGCCAGCAGCCCCCCTTCCCCTGAAGCTTTCTTT. Encoded protein: CASSPPSPEAFF.

The sample holds one count of this clone. This rearrangement joins TRBV7-8 to TRBJ2-1; weak D call: TRBD2 (6 bases). The germline gives CDR1 SGHVS, CDR2 FQNEAQ. Trimming stripped 3 bases from V and 4 bases from J, with 25 bases between. The CDR3 length is 19 residues. CDR3 nucleotide sequence: TGTGCCAGCAGCTTTGGTTTGCGGGGCCCACTCTACATTTACAATGAGCAGTTCTTC. Translating gives CASSFGLRGPLYIYNEQFF.

This clone showed up just a few times. The V call is TRBV6-1, the J call TRBJ2-3; TRBD2 aligns across 7 bases. The CDR3 length is 15 residues. Germline-derived CDR1 and CDR2 are MNHNS and SASEGT. With V trimmed by 0 bases and J by 1 base, 1 base remained unmatched. The CDR3 protein is CASSEAAGGTDTQYF. Here the CDR3 DNA reads TGTGCCAGCAGTGAAGCGGCGGGAGGCACAGATACGCAGTATTTT.

This rearrangement joins TRBV9 to TRBJ2-5; 10 bases are a match to TRBD2. The CDR3 runs to 16 residues. V was pared by 2 bases and J by 5 bases, with 9 bases of the junction left unmatched. From germline, CDR1 is SGDLS and CDR2 YYNGEE. The CDR3 DNA sequence: TGTGCCAGCAGCGTGGGAATAGCGGGAGGAGAGGAGACCCAGTACTTC. It encodes CASSVGIAGGEETQYF. The entire variable domain, with the rest obtained from reference TRBV9 and TRBJ2-5, is as follows: DSGVTQTPKHLITATGQRVTLRCSPRSGDLSVYWYQQSLDQGLQFLIQYYNGEERAKGNILERFSAQQFPDLHSELNLSSLELGDSALYFCASSVGIAGGEETQYFGPGTRLLVL.

This clone was counted a single time. V usage is TRBV27 and J usage is TRBJ1-2; no reliable D call. The CDR3 contains 15 residues. CDR1 is MNHEY and CDR2 is SMNVEV in the germline V gene (reference sequence). Trimming stripped 0 bases from V and 0 bases from J, with 8 bases between. The CDR3, as DNA: TGTGCCAGCAGTTTATCTCCAACAGCTAACTATGGCTACACCTTC. Its translation: CASSLSPTANYGYTF.

The V and J genes are TRBV10-2 and TRBJ2-5, with 8 positions matching TRBD2. CDR3 length: 15 amino acids. Germline V gene sequence: CDR1 WSHSY, CDR2 SAAADI. The V and J ends lost 3 bases and 5 bases, in that order; junction bases with no gene match: 8. In DNA form, the CDR3 reads TGCGCCAGCAGTGATTTAGCGGGGATGGCGGAGACCCAGTACTTC. This codes for CASSDLAGMAETQYF.

This chain joins TRBV2 and TRBJ1-2, with a tentative D call TRBD1 (6 bases). Germline V CDR1 and CDR2: SNHLY, FYNNEI. The V end lost 4 bases, the J end lost 6 bases, and 9 bases lay between the germline ends. CDR3 length: 12 amino acids. The CDR3 nucleotides are TGTGCCAGCAGTGCAGGGGTGCATGGCTACACCTTC. Translation gives CASSAGVHGYTF.